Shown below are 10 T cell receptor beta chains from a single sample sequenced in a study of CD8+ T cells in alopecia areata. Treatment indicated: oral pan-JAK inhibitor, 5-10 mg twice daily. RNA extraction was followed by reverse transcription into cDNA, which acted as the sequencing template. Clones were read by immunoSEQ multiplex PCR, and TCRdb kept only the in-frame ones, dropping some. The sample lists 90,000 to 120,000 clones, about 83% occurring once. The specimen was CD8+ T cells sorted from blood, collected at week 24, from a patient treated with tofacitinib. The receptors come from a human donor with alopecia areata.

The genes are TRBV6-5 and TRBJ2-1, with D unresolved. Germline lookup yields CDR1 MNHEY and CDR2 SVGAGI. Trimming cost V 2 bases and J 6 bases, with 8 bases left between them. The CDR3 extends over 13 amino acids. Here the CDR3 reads CASSYGRINEQFF. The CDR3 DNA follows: TGTGCCAGCAGTTACGGCAGAATCAATGAGCAGTTCTTC.

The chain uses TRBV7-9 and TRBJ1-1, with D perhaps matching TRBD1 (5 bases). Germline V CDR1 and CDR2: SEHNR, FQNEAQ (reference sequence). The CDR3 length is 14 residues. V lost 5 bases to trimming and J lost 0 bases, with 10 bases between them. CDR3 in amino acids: CASSTDMMNTEAFF. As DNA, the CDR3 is TGTGCCAGCAGCACGGACATGATGAACACTGAAGCTTTCTTT.

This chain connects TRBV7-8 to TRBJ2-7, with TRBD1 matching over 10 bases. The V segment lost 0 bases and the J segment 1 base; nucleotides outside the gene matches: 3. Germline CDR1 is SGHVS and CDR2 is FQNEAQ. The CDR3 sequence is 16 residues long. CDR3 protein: CASSLALGQGSYEQYF. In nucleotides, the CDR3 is TGTGCCAGCAGCTTAGCGCTGGGACAGGGGTCCTACGAGCAGTACTTC.

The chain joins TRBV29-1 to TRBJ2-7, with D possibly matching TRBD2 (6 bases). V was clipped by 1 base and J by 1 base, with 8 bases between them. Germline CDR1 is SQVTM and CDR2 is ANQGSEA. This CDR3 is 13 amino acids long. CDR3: CSVEGGVSYEQYF. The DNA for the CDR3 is TGCAGCGTTGAAGGGGGGGTTTCCTACGAGCAGTACTTC.

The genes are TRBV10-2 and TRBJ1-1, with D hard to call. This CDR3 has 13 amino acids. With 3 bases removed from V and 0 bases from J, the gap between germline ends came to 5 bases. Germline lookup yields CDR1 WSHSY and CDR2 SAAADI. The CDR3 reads CASSDGVNTEAFF. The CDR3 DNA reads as TGCGCCAGCAGTGACGGGGTGAACACTGAAGCTTTCTTT.

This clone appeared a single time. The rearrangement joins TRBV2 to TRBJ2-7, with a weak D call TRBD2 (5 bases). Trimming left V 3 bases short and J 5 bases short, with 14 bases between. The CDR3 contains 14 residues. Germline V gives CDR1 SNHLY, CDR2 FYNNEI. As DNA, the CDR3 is TGTGCCAGCAGTGATGAGGGAGATAGCGACGAGCAGTACTTC. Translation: CASSDEGDSDEQYF.

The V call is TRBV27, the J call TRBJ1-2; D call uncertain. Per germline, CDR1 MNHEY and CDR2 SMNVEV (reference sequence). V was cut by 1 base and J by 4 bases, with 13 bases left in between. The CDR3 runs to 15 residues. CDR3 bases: TGTGCCAGCAGTTTATTATCGGGATCAAGCTATGGCTACACCTTC. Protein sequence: CASSLLSGSSYGYTF.

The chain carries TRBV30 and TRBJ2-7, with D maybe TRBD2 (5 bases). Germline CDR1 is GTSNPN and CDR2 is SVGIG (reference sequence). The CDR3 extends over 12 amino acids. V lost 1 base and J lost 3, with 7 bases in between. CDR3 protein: CAWSAGNYEQYF. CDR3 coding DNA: TGTGCCTGGAGTGCCGGGAACTACGAGCAGTACTTC.

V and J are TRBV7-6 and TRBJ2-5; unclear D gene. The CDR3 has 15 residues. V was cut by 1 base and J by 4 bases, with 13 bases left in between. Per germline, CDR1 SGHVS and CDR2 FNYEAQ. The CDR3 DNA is TGTGCCAGCAGCTTAGAGGTGGTAGCTAGAGAGACCCAGTACTTC. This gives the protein CASSLEVVARETQYF.

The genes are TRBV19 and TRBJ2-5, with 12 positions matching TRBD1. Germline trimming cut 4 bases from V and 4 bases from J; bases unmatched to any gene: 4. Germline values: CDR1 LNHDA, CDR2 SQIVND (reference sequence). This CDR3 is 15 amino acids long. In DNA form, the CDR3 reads TGTGCCAGTAGTACGCGGGACAGGGGGCTAGAGACCCAGTACTTC. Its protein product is CASSTRDRGLETQYF. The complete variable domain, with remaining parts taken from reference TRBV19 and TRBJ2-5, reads DGGITQSPKYLFRKEGQNVTLSCEQNLNHDAMYWYRQDPGQGLRLIYYSQIVNDFQKGDIAEGYSVSREKKESFPLTVTSAQKNPTAFYLCASSTRDRGLETQYFGPGTRLLVL.